The clone carrying this T cell receptor (beta chain) occurred a few times. Its antigen remains unknown. The data belong to a study of a mutant IDH1 vaccine in newly diagnosed glioma. Looking at the study overall: Antecedent treatment encompassed radiotherapy, temozolomide, or their combination; the majority received both.

Study-wide results and limits: Pseudoprogression seemingly bore no relation to changes in top peripheral T cell clonotypes.

The trim removed 7 bases at V and 6 bases at J, leaving 5 bases unmatched. Germline CDR1 and CDR2: SNHLY and FYNNEI. CDR3 size: 13 residues. Some clones are missing from TCRdb's copy, which holds only in-frame ones; the method was immunoSEQ multiplex PCR. The sample carries just under 95,000 clones, 80% recorded once. Time point noted: baseline, week 1 (first vaccination visit). Indicated treatment: pre-vaccination baseline after standard-of-care therapy. Sequenced here: PBMCs, sampled from a glioma patient treated with radiotherapy, temozolomide or both. The chain has TRBV2 and TRBJ1-5; the match to TRBD1 covers 8 bases. The sequence came from a man in his forties or fifties with glioma. As DNA, the CDR3 is TGTGCCAGCACCTTTGACAGGGGTCAGCCCCAGCATTTT. Its protein is CASTFDRGQPQHF.